Listed here are 27 T cell receptor beta chains from one sample, sequenced in a study of regulatory T cells in long-lasting Graves disease. With iRepertoire HTBI primers and Arm-PCR of CDR3 regions, TCR beta libraries were built. Via MiXCR, TCRdb re-called the multiplex PCR reads, giving one row per CDR3 protein. The sample gives more than 450,000 distinct CDR3 sequences, more than 10% of which show up once; about 8.3% is in the top ten. The sample's time point: newly diagnosed GD, antithyroid drugs for less than 3 months. Researchers made the TCR library from RNA that was extracted from PBMCs. The same sample was also used in a study of T cells in Graves' hyperthyroidism and ophthalmopathy.

Material: peripheral blood mononuclear cells (PBMCs), obtained at new diagnosis, from a patient treated with antithyroid drugs. The receptors shown here come from a woman in her thirties with Graves disease.

This clonotype was observed many times. This chain connects TRBV6-1 to TRBJ2-7; 12 nucleotides line up with TRBD2. The J segment lost 1 base and the V segment lost 6 bases, leaving 10 bases of the junction unmatched. This CDR3 is 17 amino acids long. In germline, CDR1 is MNHNS, CDR2 SASEGT. For the CDR3, the DNA is TGTGCCAGCAGGGACCGGACTAGCGGGGTTGGATCCTACGAGCAGTACTTC. Its translation is CASRDRTSGVGSYEQYF.

In this sample, this clonotype turned up a few times. For the CDR3, the DNA is TGTGCCAGCAGCCAAGGAGACAGACTTATCTCTGGAAACACCATATATTTT. This encodes CASSQGDRLISGNTIYF. J is TRBJ1-3 and V is TRBV3-1, with a tentative D call TRBD1 (5 bases). V lost 1 base, J lost 0 bases, and 13 bases lay in between. The CDR3 is 17 amino acids. The germline gives CDR1 LGHDT, CDR2 YNNKEL (reference sequence).

This clonotype was seen ten or more times. The rearrangement joins TRBV11-1 to TRBJ2-5, with 10 bases identical to TRBD2. With V trimmed by 5 bases and J by 7 bases, 4 bases remained unmatched. Germline loops: CDR1 SGHAT, CDR2 FQDESV (reference sequence). This CDR3 spans 13 amino acids. The CDR3 here is CASSLQREGTQYF. CDR3 nucleotide sequence: TGTGCCAGCAGCCTACAGCGGGAGGGGACCCAGTACTTC.

In this sample, this clonotype turned up many times. The rearrangement uses TRBV12-3 or TRBV12-4 and TRBJ2-1; maybe TRBD2 (5 bases). V was cut by 6 bases and J by 6 bases, with 9 bases left in between. This CDR3 has 12 amino acids. This chain's CDR3 is CASRSDSNEQFF. The CDR3 region has the DNA TGTGCCAGCAGGTCGGACTCCAATGAGCAGTTCTTC.

As regards this clonotype: This may be a read error: a much more frequent sequence differs by one nucleotide. The gene calls are TRBV6-1 and TRBJ2-1, with TRBD2 matching over 12 bases. The CDR3 sequence is 14 residues long. Per the germline V gene, CDR1 is MNHNS and CDR2 is SASEGT. The CDR3: CASGETSGGNEQFF. The CDR3, as DNA: TGTGCCAGCGGTGAGACTAGCGGGGGCAATGAGCAGTTCTTC.

This clonotype occurred many times. The genes are TRBV7-9 and TRBJ1-2; 10 bases fit TRBD1. V shed 5 bases, J shed 7 bases, and the junction held 7 bases outside the gene matches. Germline V lookup: CDR1 SEHNR, CDR2 FQNEAQ (reference sequence). The CDR3 has 14 residues. CDR3 in amino acids: CASSQDRGRRGYTF. CDR3 nucleotide sequence: TGTGCCAGCAGCCAAGACAGGGGGCGGCGTGGCTACACCTTC.

This clonotype was picked up many times. The chain has TRBV7-2 and TRBJ1-2; weak D call: TRBD1 (5 bases). CDR1 and CDR2 from the germline V gene are SGHTA and FQGNSA. This CDR3 has 16 amino acids. Trimming left V 1 base short and J 1 base short, with 13 bases between. The CDR3 sequence is CASSLDKGLFNYGYTF. The CDR3 nucleotides are TGTGCCAGCAGCTTAGACAAGGGGCTATTTAACTATGGCTACACCTTC.

This clonotype was seen ten or more times. The chain employs TRBV7-3 and TRBJ2-2; 7 nucleotides align to TRBD1. CDR1 is SGHTA and CDR2 is FQGTGA in the germline V gene. After removal of 1 base from V and 6 bases from J, the junction contained 2 bases not matched to a gene. The CDR3 sequence is 14 residues long. The CDR3 DNA follows: TGTGCCAGCAGCTTAAGACAGGGTGCCGGGGAGCTGTTTTTT. It yields the protein CASSLRQGAGELFF. The full variable domain, completed using reference TRBV7-3 and TRBJ2-2, is GAGVSQTPSNKVTEKGKYVELRCDPISGHTALYWYRQSLGQGPEFLIYFQGTGAADDSGLPNDRFFAVRPEGSVSTLKIQRTERGDSAVYLCASSLRQGAGELFFGEGSRLTVL.

This clonotype was seen a few times. Being one base from a much bigger clone, this may be a read error. The chain links TRBV19 to TRBJ1-1; D may be TRBD1 (5 bases). V gave up 3 bases and J gave up 5 bases, with 19 bases separating them. CDR3 length: 16 amino acids. CDR1 LNHDA and CDR2 SQIVND come from the germline V gene (reference sequence). The CDR3 protein is CASSMGTQRNLTEAFF. In DNA form, the CDR3 reads TGTGCCAGTAGTATGGGGACGCAGAGGAACTTAACTGAAGCTTTCTTT.

In DNA, the CDR3 is TGTGCCAGCAGCGTCCTTTACTGGTCCGGGGAGCTGTTTTTT. Protein product: CASSVLYWSGELFF. This chain uses TRBV9 with TRBJ2-2, with unresolved D. The CDR3 length is 14 residues. Per germline, CDR1 SGDLS and CDR2 YYNGEE. The germline V and J ends were trimmed by 2 bases and 6 bases, with 11 bases remaining between them. Filled out from reference TRBV9 and TRBJ2-2, the complete variable domain reads DSGVTQTPKHLITATGQRVTLRCSPRSGDLSVYWYQQSLDQGLQFLIQYYNGEERAKGNILERFSAQQFPDLHSELNLSSLELGDSALYFCASSVLYWSGELFFGEGSRLTVL.

In its sample, this clonotype was seen many times. CDR3 sequence reads: CASSWTSGGTVEQFF. The CDR3 DNA sequence: TGCGCCAGCAGCTGGACTAGCGGGGGTACCGTTGAGCAGTTCTTC. V usage is TRBV5-1 and J usage is TRBJ2-1; 13 bases are shared with TRBD2. The CDR3 length is 15 residues. Germline assignment: CDR1 SGHRS and CDR2 YFSETQ. Trimming cost V 3 bases and J 9 bases; bases outside gene matches: 6.

The V call is TRBV4-2, the J call TRBJ2-1, with unresolved D. Germline CDR1 reads LGHNA; CDR2 reads YNFKEQ. V was shortened by 1 base and J by 10 bases, with 11 bases between the two germline ends. This CDR3 is 13 amino acids long. The CDR3 spells CASSQVRTGEQFF. CDR3 DNA: TGTGCCAGCAGCCAAGTGCGGACGGGCGAGCAGTTCTTC.

In this sample, this clonotype turned up a few times. A much more abundant neighbour one base away suggests this may be a read error. The chain uses TRBV28 and TRBJ1-5; D is ambiguous. The CDR3 totals 13 residues. Germline CDR1 is MDHEN and CDR2 is SYDVKM. The CDR3 coding sequence is TGTGCCAGCAGCCCAACCCAGCATCAGCCCCGGCATTTT. Its protein product is CASSPTQHQPRHF.

The sample holds a few counts of this clonotype. The chain joins TRBV5-5 to TRBJ1-1; the match to TRBD1 covers 7 bases. This CDR3 spans 16 amino acids. J lost 0 bases, V lost 2 bases, and 7 bases had no gene match. In germline, CDR1 is SGHKS, CDR2 YYEKEE (reference sequence). This chain's CDR3 is CASSFLDRALNTEAFF. Here the CDR3 DNA reads TGTGCCAGCAGCTTCCTCGACAGGGCCTTGAACACTGAAGCTTTCTTT.

This clonotype was counted ten times or more. This sequence joins TRBV19 and TRBJ1-1; D gene uncertain. The V end lost 1 base, the J end lost 0 bases, and 6 bases lay between the germline ends. This CDR3 spans 14 amino acids. In germline, CDR1 is LNHDA, CDR2 SQIVND (reference sequence). Written as DNA, the CDR3 is TGTGCCAGTAGTATAGGGACGATGAACACTGAAGCTTTCTTT. It encodes CASSIGTMNTEAFF.

This clonotype was recorded many times. The chain couples TRBV6-1 to TRBJ2-5; 11 bases line up with TRBD2. The CDR3 covers 17 residues. Germline CDR1 MNHNS, CDR2 SASEGT. J was trimmed by 5 bases and V by 10 bases; bases with no gene match: 18. CDR3 amino acids: CATPPLGTSGFGETQYF. DNA of the CDR3: TGTGCCACCCCACCTCTCGGGACTAGCGGATTCGGGGAGACCCAGTACTTC.

This clonotype was seen repeatedly, ten times or more. The J gene is TRBJ2-5, the V gene TRBV20-1; no reliable D call. Trimming shortened V by 0 bases and J by 7 bases, and 6 bases separated the two germline ends. Germline values: CDR1 DFQATT, CDR2 SNEGSKA (reference sequence). The CDR3 runs to 11 residues. CDR3 bases: TGCAGTGCTAGAGATCTTGGGACCCAGTACTTC. Translating gives CSARDLGTQYF.

This clonotype appeared many times. The chain couples TRBV27 to TRBJ2-6, with 8 positions matching TRBD1. The CDR3 extends over 19 amino acids. Per germline, CDR1 MNHEY and CDR2 SMNVEV (reference sequence). V was clipped by 4 bases and J by 0 bases; unmatched bases: 11. This chain's CDR3 is CASSSYIDRGISGANVLTF. The CDR3 nucleotides are TGTGCCAGCAGTTCATATATTGACAGGGGCATCTCTGGGGCCAACGTCCTGACTTTC.

This clonotype was detected only a few times. This chain uses TRBV28 with TRBJ2-2; 8 bases fit TRBD1. The CDR3 totals 17 residues. The V segment lost 1 base and the J segment 6 bases; nucleotides outside the gene matches: 10. Germline V gene lookup returns CDR1 MDHEN and CDR2 SYDVKM. CDR3 nucleotides: TGTGCCAGCAGTTTATCGATTAGGACAGGGTTTGCCGGGGAGCTGTTTTTT. Translating gives CASSLSIRTGFAGELFF.

With regard to this clonotype: This may stem from a read error, because a much larger clone lies one nucleotide away. The CDR3 DNA is TGTGCCGGCAGTTTATCGCCCCCCCGGGATGGGGGCTACACCTTC. Protein sequence: CAGSLSPPRDGGYTF. This chain joins TRBV27 and TRBJ1-2; D not resolved. The CDR3 contains 15 residues. The germline V gene has CDR1 MNHEY and CDR2 SMNVEV (reference sequence).

The chain has TRBV20-1 and TRBJ1-1; no firm D call. This CDR3 is built from 16 residues. Germline V gene lookup returns CDR1 DFQATT and CDR2 SNEGSKA (reference sequence). V was shortened by 0 bases and J by 0 bases, with 14 bases between the two germline ends. In DNA, the CDR3 is TGCAGTGCTAGAGATATGCGACGGAGCATGAACACTGAAGCTTTCTTT. This translates into CSARDMRRSMNTEAFF.

This clonotype has ten or more counts. J is TRBJ1-2 and V is TRBV19; D call uncertain. This CDR3 is built from 15 residues. Germline V gives CDR1 LNHDA, CDR2 SQIVND (reference sequence). Trimming stripped 3 bases from V and 6 bases from J, with 17 bases between. The CDR3 reads CASSIPLGGTDGYTF. In DNA form, the CDR3 reads TGTGCCAGTAGTATCCCCCTTGGTGGAACGGATGGCTACACCTTC.

Concerning this clonotype itself: A much bigger clone sits one base away, suggesting this may be a read error. The V call is TRBV5-6, the J call TRBJ2-1; no reliable D call. Germline values: CDR1 SGHDT, CDR2 YYEEEE. This CDR3 region has 17 residues. The germline V and J ends were trimmed by 0 bases and 9 bases, with 22 bases remaining between them. CDR3 loop: CASSLEVSGGVNGEQFF. CDR3 bases: TGTGCCAGCAGCTTGGAAGTATCAGGTGGGGTGAATGGTGAGCAGTTCTTC.

This clonotype appeared many times. The V call is TRBV19, the J call TRBJ1-4; D gene ambiguous. The germline gives CDR1 LNHDA, CDR2 SQIVND (reference sequence). V lost 2 bases to trimming and J lost 8 bases, with 12 bases between them. The CDR3 length is 14 residues. In DNA form, the CDR3 reads TGTGCCAGTAGTATATTCGGGTCTCCGGAAAAACTGTTTTTT. Residues: CASSIFGSPEKLFF.

Written as DNA, the CDR3 is TGTGCCACCTGGGACATGGCGACAGATACGCAGTATTTT. Its protein is CATWDMATDTQYF. The chain carries TRBV28 and TRBJ2-3, with a tentative D call TRBD1 (6 bases). Between the trimmed V and J ends, which lost 10 bases and 3 bases, there was a span of 14 bases. Germline V gene data show CDR1 as MDHEN and CDR2 as SYDVKM. CDR3 length: 13 residues.

This clonotype has a count of ten or more. This rearrangement joins TRBV11-2 to TRBJ2-1; D might be TRBD1 or TRBD2, each matching 5 bases. The CDR3 runs 17 residues. The V end lost 5 bases, the J end lost 4 bases, and 21 bases lay between the germline ends. Germline loops: CDR1 SGHAT, CDR2 FQNNGV. CDR3 residues: CASSALWGKIAYNEQFF. The CDR3, as DNA: TGTGCCAGCAGCGCCTTATGGGGGAAGATAGCGTACAATGAGCAGTTCTTC.

This clonotype was counted between two and nine times. The CDR3 DNA reads as TGTGCGATCACGGGGGGGGGGGCCCACTATGGCTACACCTTC. Amino acid sequence: CAITGGGAHYGYTF. The chain has TRBV28 and TRBJ1-2; possible D gene TRBD1, 6 bases. Germline assignment: CDR1 MDHEN and CDR2 SYDVKM. There are 14 residues in the CDR3.